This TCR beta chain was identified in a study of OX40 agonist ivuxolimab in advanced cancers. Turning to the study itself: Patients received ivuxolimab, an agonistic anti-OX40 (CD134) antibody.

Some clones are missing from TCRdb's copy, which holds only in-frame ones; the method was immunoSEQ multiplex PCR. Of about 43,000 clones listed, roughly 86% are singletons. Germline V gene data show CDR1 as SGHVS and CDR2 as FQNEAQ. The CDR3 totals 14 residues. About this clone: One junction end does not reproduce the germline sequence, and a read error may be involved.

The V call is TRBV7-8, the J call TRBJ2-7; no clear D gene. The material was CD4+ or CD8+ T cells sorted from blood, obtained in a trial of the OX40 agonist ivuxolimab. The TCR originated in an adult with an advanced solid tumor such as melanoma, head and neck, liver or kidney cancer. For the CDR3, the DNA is TGTGTCAGCAGCTTGCGGTCGAAGGGCCACGAGCAGTACTTC. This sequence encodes CVSSLRSKGHEQYF.